The source of this T cell receptor beta chain is a study of T cell responses to AZD1222 COVID-19 vaccine. Turning to the study itself: Second-dose intervals near 4 or 12 weeks were combined. Study findings and constraints: Reports indicate that nearly half of spike-specific TCRs are directed at unmutated variant regions. Spike-specific TCR breadth and depth grew following two AZD1222 doses. Donors, mostly white British, included more females; clonal diversity was possibly underestimated.

Data came from immunoSEQ multiplex PCR; TCRdb stores just in-frame clones and leaves some out. Counted here are 120,000 or so clones, roughly 86% occurring once; the ten biggest clones make up about 10%. The CDR3 sequence is 14 residues long. V was clipped by 7 bases and J by 0 bases, with 10 bases between them. Per germline, CDR1 SEHNR and CDR2 FQNEAQ (reference sequence). Concerning this clone itself: What it binds is not known.

The specimen comprised peripheral blood, sampled on day 0 of AZD1222 vaccination. The rearrangement joins TRBV7-9 to TRBJ1-3; D remains unclear. This TCR derives from an adult in good health. CDR3 nucleotides: TGTGCCAGCACGTCGGGAAGCTCTGGAAACACCATATATTTT. Translating gives CASTSGSSGNTIYF.